In its sample, the clone carrying this TCR beta chain was seen a few times. A sample-barcoded 5' primer and a J-beta primer mix were used in a second PCR of about 6 to 12 cycles. Each cDNA was tagged by a template-switch adaptor containing 12 random nucleotides. Using its own MiXCR run on the 5' RACE reads, TCRdb lists one record per CDR3 protein. The sample consists of some 760,000 distinct CDR3 sequences, about 25% of them appearing once. The data were taken from a study of blood T cells in healthy people across ages. In terms of origin and age, donors were healthy Caucasian individuals from Russia aged roughly 6 to 100. The germline V gene has CDR1 SQVTM and CDR2 ANQGSEA. This CDR3 has 13 amino acids. These data were also filed under a second study, of T cells of mothers and their children. That publication notes: The study recruited three healthy Caucasian mothers and their six children as donors. Regardless of relatedness, pairs show thymic selection shaping TCR recombination output in a similar manner.

The sequencing sample was made of blood. The TCR sequence derives from a boy younger than 18 in good health. This sequence joins TRBV29-1 and TRBJ2-5; TRBD1 matches at 7 bases. TRBJ2-7 explains the end of the DNA better; the J call may be wrong. The CDR3 DNA follows: TGCAGCGTGCAGGGACAGTACGACTACGAGCAGTACTTC. Encoded protein: CSVQGQYDYEQYF.